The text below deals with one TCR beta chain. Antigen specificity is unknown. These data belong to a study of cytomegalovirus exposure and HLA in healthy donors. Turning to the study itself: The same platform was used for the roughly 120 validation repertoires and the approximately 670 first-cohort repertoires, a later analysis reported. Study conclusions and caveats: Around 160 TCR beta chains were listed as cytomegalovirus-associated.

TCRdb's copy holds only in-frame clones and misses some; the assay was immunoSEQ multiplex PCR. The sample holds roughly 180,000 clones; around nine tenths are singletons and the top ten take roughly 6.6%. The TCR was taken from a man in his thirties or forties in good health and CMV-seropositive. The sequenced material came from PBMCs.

The CDR3 here is CASSQEGGQPRTQYF. CDR3 coding DNA: TGCGCCAGCAGCCAAGAGGGTGGACAGCCGCGTACGCAGTATTTT. The chain recombines TRBV4-1 with TRBJ2-3, with a possible D match to TRBD1 (6 bases). V lost 0 bases, J lost 8 bases, and 15 bases lay in between. The germline V gene has CDR1 MGHRA and CDR2 YSYEKL. This CDR3 spans 15 amino acids.